The 27 T cell receptor beta chains below all came from one sample that was sequenced in a study of molecular identifiers for immune sequencing clone quantification. From the PCR reads, TCRdb called clonotypes with MiXCR, one entry per CDR3 protein. The profile shows roughly 320,000 distinct CDR3 sequences, roughly 24% of them singletons. The source material was naive CD8+ T cells from blood, with Jurkat cell RNA spiked in. Subset defined: FACS-sorted CD8+CD4-CCR7+CD45RA+ naive T cells. The receptors shown here come from a human donor in good health. Some libraries in this study had Jurkat cell RNA spiked in.

This clonotype has more than one count but fewer than ten. The gene calls are TRBV20-1 and TRBJ1-5; D not certain. The CDR3 is 18 residues long. V was trimmed by 0 bases and J by 0 bases, leaving 18 bases between them. Germline V lookup: CDR1 DFQATT, CDR2 SNEGSKA (reference sequence). CDR3 region: CSARDRGPIRGSNQPQHF. In nucleotides, the CDR3 is TGCAGTGCTAGAGATCGCGGCCCTATCCGGGGTAGCAATCAGCCCCAGCATTTT.

This clonotype occurred a few times. The chain uses TRBV12-3 or TRBV12-4 and TRBJ2-6; perhaps TRBD2 as D (5 bases). V was cut by 3 bases and J by 2 bases, with 14 bases left in between. This CDR3 comprises 17 residues. CDR3 in DNA: TGTGCCAGCAGTTTTCATCGCCCCGGGACTGGGGCCAACGTCCTGACTTTC. Protein product: CASSFHRPGTGANVLTF.

This clonotype appeared many times. The CDR3 coding sequence is TGTGCCATCACGGGGGATTATCACACTGAAGCTTTCTTT. Its protein is CAITGDYHTEAFF. The chain couples TRBV12-3 or TRBV12-4 to TRBJ1-1, with D perhaps matching TRBD1 (5 bases). V dropped 10 bases and J dropped 3 bases, with 15 bases sitting between them. The CDR3 is made up of 13 amino acids.

Worth noting for this clonotype: A read error may explain this, as a much larger clone is one base away. V gene TRBV29-1 combines with J gene TRBJ2-5; TRBD1 agrees at 7 bases. Trimming removed 7 bases from V and 7 bases from J; junction bases left unmatched: 6. Germline V gene data show CDR1 as SQVTM and CDR2 as ANQGSEA. This CDR3 is built from 11 residues. Written as DNA, the CDR3 is TGCAGCGGCAGACAGGGAGCGACCCAGTACTTC. Its translation: CSGRQGATQYF.

This clonotype was counted a few times. V usage is TRBV6-5 and J usage is TRBJ1-3; 11 nucleotides agree with TRBD1. J lost 1 base, V lost 0 bases, and 8 bases had no gene match. The CDR3 contains 19 residues. Germline V gene sequence: CDR1 MNHEY, CDR2 SVGAGI. The CDR3 DNA reads as TGTGCCAGCAGTTACTCCTATCCCGGGACAGGGGGTTCTGGAAACACCATATATTTT. This translates into CASSYSYPGTGGSGNTIYF.

Turning to this clonotype: Possible read error: a much larger clone is one base away. This rearrangement joins TRBV28 to TRBJ2-7; unclear D gene. Looked up from germline, CDR1 is MDHEN and CDR2 is SYDVKM. This CDR3 spans 13 amino acids. V lost 7 bases and J 5 bases, leaving 15 bases between the germline ends. CDR3 in amino acids: CASNYRLSDEQYF. CDR3 nucleotides: TGTGCCAGCAACTACCGGTTAAGCGACGAGCAGTACTTC.

In this sample, this clonotype turned up a few times. The chain links TRBV29-1 to TRBJ2-3, with 14 bases matching TRBD2. V dropped 6 bases and J dropped 2; count of bases not matched to a gene: 13. The CDR3 has 18 residues. Germline values: CDR1 SQVTM, CDR2 ANQGSEA. The CDR3 is CSVLGLAGDVGLTDTQYF. The CDR3 bases are TGCAGCGTCCTGGGACTAGCGGGAGATGTGGGCCTCACAGATACGCAGTATTTT.

This sequence joins TRBV7-9 and TRBJ2-7; 9 positions agree with TRBD1. The CDR3 contains 15 residues. J lost 5 bases, V lost 5 bases, and 10 bases had no gene match. Germline V CDR1 and CDR2: SEHNR, FQNEAQ (reference sequence). CDR3 protein: CASSPPGQGFNEQYF. The CDR3 coding sequence is TGTGCCAGCAGCCCCCCGGGACAGGGTTTCAACGAGCAGTACTTC.

The chain employs TRBV10-3 and TRBJ2-2, with TRBD1 matching 10 bases. Per the germline V gene, CDR1 is ENHRY and CDR2 is SYGVKD. J lost 6 bases, V lost 2 bases, and 3 bases had no gene match. The CDR3 runs to 15 residues. CDR3 DNA: TGTGCCATCAGTGAGGGGACAGGGGCCCCCGGGGAGCTGTTTTTT. Encoded protein: CAISEGTGAPGELFF.

The gene calls are TRBV6-1 and TRBJ2-7; D not certain. V was pared by 0 bases and J by 2 bases, with 17 bases between. Germline CDR1 reads MNHNS; CDR2 reads SASEGT. The CDR3 consists of 17 residues. The CDR3: CASSEASIRLDTYEQYF. In DNA, the CDR3 is TGTGCCAGCAGTGAAGCATCTATCAGGCTAGATACCTACGAGCAGTACTTC.

This clonotype was seen only a few times. The J gene is TRBJ1-1, the V gene TRBV30; D ambiguous. This CDR3 has 12 amino acids. CDR1 GTSNPN and CDR2 SVGIG come from the germline V gene (reference sequence). The V end was cut by 1 base, the J end by 4 bases, with 7 bases between. The CDR3 protein is CAWSAGATEAFF. CDR3 in DNA: TGTGCCTGGAGTGCAGGAGCCACTGAAGCTTTCTTT.

The chain joins TRBV7-9 to TRBJ1-1; the D gene is possibly TRBD1 (5 bases). The V gene lost 6 bases and the J gene lost 6 bases, with 14 bases spanning the gap. Germline CDR1 SEHNR, CDR2 FQNEAQ (reference sequence). The CDR3 covers 13 residues. The CDR3 nucleotides read TGTGCCAGCAGTAGCTTGGGGCACGCTGAAGCTTTCTTT. Its protein is CASSSLGHAEAFF.

The V gene is TRBV10-3, the J gene TRBJ2-3, with TRBD2 identical over 7 bases. CDR1 is ENHRY, CDR2 SYGVKD, per germline. The CDR3 extends over 15 amino acids. The V and J ends lost 2 bases and 6 bases, in that order; junction bases with no gene match: 8. In nucleotides, the CDR3 is TGTGCCATCAGTGAGCCCGAGGGAGGGCCGGATACGCAGTATTTT. This codes for CAISEPEGGPDTQYF.

About this clonotype: A much larger clone is a single base away; this may be a read error. The chain joins TRBV18 to TRBJ2-7; 12 bases agree with TRBD1. Germline CDR1 is KGHSH and CDR2 is LQKENI. The CDR3 sequence is 15 residues long. The CDR3 nucleotides read TGTGCCAGCTCACCCGGGACAGGGGGCCTCTACGCGCAGTACTTC. Its protein is CASSPGTGGLYAQYF.

This clonotype was observed a handful of times. The chain employs TRBV27 and TRBJ2-7, with 7 bases aligning to TRBD2. Per the germline V gene, CDR1 is MNHEY and CDR2 is SMNVEV (reference sequence). The CDR3 extends over 14 amino acids. J gave up 7 bases and V 8 bases, and 14 bases lay outside the gene matches. The CDR3 sequence is CASGTAGAIEEQYF. The DNA of the CDR3 is TGTGCCAGCGGGACCGCGGGAGCAATAGAAGAGCAGTACTTC.

Comments on this clonotype: This clone may be a read error of a much larger clone one base away. The rearrangement links TRBV12-3 or TRBV12-4 to TRBJ2-2; no reliable D call. Trimming pared 7 bases from V and 5 bases from J, leaving 8 bases between. The CDR3 has 12 residues. The CDR3 DNA is TGTGCCAGCATCTTCTTTACCGGGGAGCTGTTTTTT. Translation: CASIFFTGELFF.

This clonotype was detected only a few times. This chain connects TRBV7-9 to TRBJ2-5, with D uncertain. V was clipped by 4 bases and J by 3 bases, with 12 bases between them. CDR1 and CDR2 from the germline V gene are SEHNR and FQNEAQ (reference sequence). This CDR3 region has 14 residues. The CDR3 sequence is CASSSFDGEETQYF. CDR3 DNA: TGTGCCAGCAGCTCATTCGACGGAGAAGAGACCCAGTACTTC.

The V call is TRBV29-1, the J call TRBJ2-7; a possible D gene is TRBD2 (5 bases). CDR3 length: 15 amino acids. Trimming took 0 bases from V and 6 from J, leaving 18 bases between them. Per germline, CDR1 SQVTM and CDR2 ANQGSEA. CDR3 DNA sequence: TGCAGCGTTGAAGATAATAGTCGCACGGCGGGCGAGCAGTACTTC. This codes for CSVEDNSRTAGEQYF.

This clonotype showed up many times. The chain has TRBV20-1 and TRBJ2-7, with D hard to call. This CDR3 comprises 12 residues. Trimming cost V 0 bases and J 1 base, with 4 bases left between them. CDR1 is DFQATT and CDR2 is SNEGSKA in the germline V gene (reference sequence). Here the CDR3 DNA reads TGCAGTGCTAGAGATCGATCCTACGAGCAGTACTTC. Translating it yields CSARDRSYEQYF.

Details on this clonotype: Lacking the conserved final phenylalanine or tryptophan, this CDR3 likely reflects a read error. The chain employs TRBV6-6 and TRBJ1-2, with TRBD1 as a possible D gene (6 bases). The V end was cut by 7 bases, the J end by 1 base, with 19 bases between. This CDR3 has 16 residues. Germline V gene data show CDR1 as MNHNY and CDR2 as SVGAGI (reference sequence). CDR3 amino acids: CASTFGQSHINYGYTS. CDR3 coding DNA: TGTGCCAGCACTTTTGGACAGTCTCACATTAACTATGGCTACACCTCC.

This clonotype has ten or more counts. J is TRBJ2-1 and V is TRBV7-3, with D perhaps given as TRBD1 or TRBD2 (5 bases each). The CDR3 runs 17 residues. With 3 bases removed from V and 1 base from J, the gap between germline ends came to 16 bases. Germline CDR1 and CDR2: SGHTA and FQGTGA. The DNA for the CDR3 is TGTGCCAGCAGCTTGGCGTTCGGGGACGCTTCCTACAATGAGCAGTTCTTC. It specifies CASSLAFGDASYNEQFF.

For this clonotype: One base away lies a much larger clone, so this may be a sequencing read error. The chain is built from TRBV28 and TRBJ1-1; D is undetermined. V was clipped by 7 bases and J by 5 bases, with 11 bases between them. CDR3 length equals 12 residues. The germline V gene has CDR1 MDHEN and CDR2 SYDVKM. This chain's CDR3 is CASIPLGTEAFF. CDR3 nucleotide sequence: TGTGCCAGCATCCCACTGGGAACTGAAGCTTTCTTT. Based on the CDR3 plus reference TRBV28 and TRBJ1-1, the full variable domain is DVKVTQSSRYLVKRTGEKVFLECVQDMDHENMFWYRQDPGLGLRLIYFSYDVKMKEKGDIPEGYSVSREKKERFSLILESASTNQTSMYLCASIPLGTEAFFGQGTRLTVV.

The chain joins TRBV24-1 to TRBJ2-7; TRBD2 matches at 13 bases. This CDR3 is 15 amino acids long. Trimming cost V 3 bases and J 2 bases; bases outside gene matches: 0. CDR1 is KGHDR and CDR2 is SFDVKD in the germline V gene. CDR3 protein: CATSDGTSGAYEQYF. In DNA, the CDR3 is TGTGCCACCAGTGATGGGACTAGCGGGGCCTACGAGCAGTACTTC.

This clonotype occurred a few times. The V call is TRBV7-8, the J call TRBJ2-1; D perhaps matches TRBD2 (6 bases). Germline CDR1 SGHVS, CDR2 FQNEAQ. Deletions cut 2 bases from V and 7 bases from J, with 12 bases between. CDR3 length: 14 residues. The CDR3 loop is CASSLRRDGNEQFF. In nucleotides, the CDR3 is TGTGCCAGCAGCTTACGGAGGGATGGAAATGAGCAGTTCTTC.

V and J are TRBV3-1 and TRBJ2-6, with 11 bases matching TRBD2. Trimming at V came to 6 bases and at J to 0 bases, leaving 4 bases not matched to a gene. Germline values: CDR1 LGHDT, CDR2 YNNKEL (reference sequence). This CDR3 contains 17 residues. CDR3 sequence reads: CASRTSGAISGANVLTF. The CDR3 nucleotides read TGTGCCAGCAGGACTAGCGGGGCGATCTCTGGGGCCAACGTCCTGACTTTC.

This clonotype was detected ten times or more. The CDR3 DNA sequence: TGTGCCAGCTCACCGTCGTACGGGACAGGGGAACAATCTTTCTTT. This translates into CASSPSYGTGEQSFF. This chain joins TRBV18 and TRBJ1-1; TRBD1 aligns across 10 bases. CDR1 is KGHSH and CDR2 is LQKENI in the germline V gene. J was trimmed by 12 bases and V by 3 bases; bases with no gene match: 13. CDR3 length: 15 amino acids.

Here the CDR3 DNA reads TGTGCCGCCTCCACAGAACTGAAAAACATTCAGTACTTC. As protein: CAASTELKNIQYF. The chain uses TRBV15 and TRBJ2-4; D remains ambiguous. The CDR3 runs to 13 residues. The V and J ends lost 11 bases and 4 bases respectively, with 15 bases between them. CDR1 is LNHNV and CDR2 is YYDKDF in the germline V gene (reference sequence).